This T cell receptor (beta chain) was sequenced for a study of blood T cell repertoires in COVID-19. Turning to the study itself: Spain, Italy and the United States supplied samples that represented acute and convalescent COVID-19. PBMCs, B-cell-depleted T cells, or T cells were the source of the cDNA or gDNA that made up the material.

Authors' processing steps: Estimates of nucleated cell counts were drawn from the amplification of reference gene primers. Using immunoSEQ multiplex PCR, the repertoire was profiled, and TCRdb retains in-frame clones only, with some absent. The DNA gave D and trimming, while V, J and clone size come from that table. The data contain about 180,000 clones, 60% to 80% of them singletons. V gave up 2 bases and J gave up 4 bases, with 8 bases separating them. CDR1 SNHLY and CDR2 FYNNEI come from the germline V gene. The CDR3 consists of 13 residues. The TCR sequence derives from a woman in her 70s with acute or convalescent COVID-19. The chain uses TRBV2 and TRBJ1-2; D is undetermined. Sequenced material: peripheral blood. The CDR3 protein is CASSERLSYGYTF. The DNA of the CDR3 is TGTGCCAGCAGTGAACGTTTATCCTATGGCTACACCTTC.